Given below is one T cell receptor (beta chain) in context. Its antigen is as yet unknown. cDNA synthesis used the whole RNA isolate, giving expressed TCRB sequences. Libraries were prepared by immunoSEQ multiplex PCR; TCRdb keeps only in-frame clonotypes and omits some of them. The data hold about 350,000 clones, with 15% to 20% observed a single time. This CDR3 has 14 amino acids. Trimming removed 5 bases from V and 6 bases from J; junction bases left unmatched: 5. CDR1 is SGHTA, CDR2 FQGTGA, per germline. This record comes from a study of beta chain features in type 1 diabetes. As for the study in general: Patients did not differ from healthy donors in age, gender or cell yield. General observations from the study: Within each of all four CD4+ subsets, Type 1 diabetes patients had TCRB CDR3s that were moderately but significantly shorter.

Sequenced sample: naive CD4+ T cells from blood. The clonotype comes from a woman younger than 35 in good health. The chain combines TRBV7-3 with TRBJ2-2, with 8 bases fitting TRBD1. The CDR3 region is CASSRGQGAGELFF. The DNA for the CDR3 is TGTGCCAGCAGCAGAGGACAGGGTGCCGGGGAGCTGTTTTTT.